What follows are 9 T cell receptor beta chains derived from one specimen sequenced in a study of metastatic and nonmetastatic thyroid tumors. TCRdb called clones again from the PCR reads with MiXCR. Of 15,000 to 20,000 clones listed, less than 40% were seen once; the top ten hold about 15%. Every patient was untreated before thyroid surgery. Sequencing was performed on tumor tissue. These receptors were collected from a female donor with papillary thyroid cancer or a benign thyroid nodule (not recorded which). Some clones in this sample may be carry-over from other donors' samples.

This clone is termed medium-sized. The rearrangement uses TRBV6-5 and TRBJ2-1; 16 bases map to TRBD2. This CDR3 region has 17 residues. V lost 2 bases to trimming and J lost 8 bases; unmatched junction nucleotides: 6. Germline V gives CDR1 MNHEY, CDR2 SVGAGI. This CDR3 reads CASSYTGLAGGDDEQFF. The CDR3 coding sequence is TGTGCCAGCAGTTACACGGGACTAGCGGGAGGGGACGATGAGCAGTTCTTC.

This clone was counted a few times. The germline gene is not matched at one end of the junction; a read error may be the cause. The chain employs TRBV2 and TRBJ2-3; D is perhaps TRBD1 or TRBD2 (5 bases each). CDR3 size: 15 residues. CDR1 and CDR2 from the germline V gene are SNHLY and FYNNEI. As DNA, the CDR3 is TGTGCCAGCAGGGGACCTTCGCGTAGCACATATACGCAGTATTTT. Translating gives CASRGPSRSTYTQYF.

This clone was counted ten times or more. The rearrangement links TRBV28 to TRBJ2-7; D gene unclear. The V end was cut by 6 bases, the J end by 1 base, with 13 bases between. This CDR3 is built from 14 residues. Germline lookup yields CDR1 MDHEN and CDR2 SYDVKM. The CDR3 nucleotides are TGTGCCAGCAGCTTTCCCACTGCATCCTACGAGCAGTACTTC. It encodes CASSFPTASYEQYF.

The sample holds many counts of this clone. The genes are TRBV24-1 and TRBJ2-2, with a tentative D call TRBD1 (6 bases). This CDR3 contains 15 residues. Germline V gene data show CDR1 as KGHDR and CDR2 as SFDVKD. The V and J ends lost 0 bases and 6 bases respectively, with 10 bases between them. The CDR3 spells CATSDLGGRAGELFF. In DNA form, the CDR3 reads TGTGCCACCAGTGATTTGGGGGGCCGAGCCGGGGAGCTGTTTTTT.

This clone is classed as medium-sized. The chain carries TRBV27 and TRBJ1-1; D call uncertain. Germline CDR1 is MNHEY and CDR2 is SMNVEV (reference sequence). CDR3 length equals 15 residues. Trimming took off 2 bases at V and 4 bases at J, with 14 bases between the two ends. The CDR3 nucleotides read TGTGCCAGCAGTTTAATCGGGAAATCGGCCACTGAAGCTTTCTTT. Translated: CASSLIGKSATEAFF.

This rearrangement joins TRBV6-1 to TRBJ2-7; D is unresolved. V lost 3 bases and J lost 11, with 11 bases in between. The CDR3 has 11 amino acids. In germline, CDR1 is MNHNS, CDR2 SASEGT. Written as DNA, the CDR3 is TGTGCCAGCAGTGATCCCGGTCTAGAGTACTTC. Its translation: CASSDPGLEYF.

In this sample, this clone is medium-sized. The genes are TRBV14 and TRBJ2-7; TRBD1 matches at 10 bases. Germline V lookup: CDR1 SGHDN, CDR2 FVKESK. The CDR3 covers 16 residues. J gave up 5 bases and V 0 bases, and 7 bases lay outside the gene matches. CDR3 protein: CASSQDRGTGEDEQYF. As DNA, the CDR3 is TGTGCCAGCAGCCAAGATAGAGGGACAGGGGAGGACGAGCAGTACTTC.

The chain is built from TRBV6-2 or TRBV6-3 and TRBJ2-7; D is possibly TRBD2 (6 bases). The CDR3 length is 16 residues. The V gene's germline CDR1 is MNHEY and CDR2 SVGEGT. Trimming removed 0 bases at V and 6 bases at J, with 18 bases between. The CDR3 DNA sequence: TGTGCCAGCAGTTACTCGTTGCGGAGCGGGTCGGGCGAGCAGTACTTC. Protein sequence: CASSYSLRSGSGEQYF.

This chain connects TRBV6-2 or TRBV6-3 to TRBJ2-7, with a tentative D call TRBD2 (7 bases). Trimming left V 8 bases short and J 5 bases short, with 19 bases between. Germline assignment: CDR1 MNHEY and CDR2 SVGEGT. This CDR3 is built from 14 residues. The chain's CDR3 is CASRGLGGADEQYF. DNA for the CDR3: TGTGCCAGCCGAGGACTAGGGGGGGCGGACGAGCAGTACTTC.